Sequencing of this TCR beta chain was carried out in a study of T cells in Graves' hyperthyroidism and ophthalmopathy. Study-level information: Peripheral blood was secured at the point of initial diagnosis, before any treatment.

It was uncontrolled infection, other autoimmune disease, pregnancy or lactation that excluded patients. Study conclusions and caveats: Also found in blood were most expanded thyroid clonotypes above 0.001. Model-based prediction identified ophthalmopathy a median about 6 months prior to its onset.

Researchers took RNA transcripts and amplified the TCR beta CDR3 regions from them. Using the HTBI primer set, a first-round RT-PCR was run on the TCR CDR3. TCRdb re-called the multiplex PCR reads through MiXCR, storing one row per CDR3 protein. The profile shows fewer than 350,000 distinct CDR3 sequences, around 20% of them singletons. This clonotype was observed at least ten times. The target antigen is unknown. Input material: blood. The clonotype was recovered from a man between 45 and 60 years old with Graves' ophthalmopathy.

CDR3 protein: CSARGGLAASYEQYF. As DNA, the CDR3 is TGCAGTGCGAGGGGGGGACTAGCTGCCTCCTACGAGCAGTACTTC. The V gene is TRBV20-1, the J gene TRBJ2-7; 9 bases align to TRBD2. The CDR3 has 15 residues. V gave up 6 bases and J gave up 0 bases; unmatched junction bases: 9. Germline V gene data show CDR1 as DFQATT and CDR2 as SNEGSKA (reference sequence).